These 10 T cell receptor beta chains were sequenced from one sample in a study of blood T cell repertoires in COVID-19. Using immunoSEQ multiplex PCR, the repertoire was profiled, and TCRdb retains in-frame clones only, with some absent. The sample consists of 94,000 or so clones, 85% to 90% of them appearing once. Specimen: peripheral blood. Receptors originate from a woman aged 70-85 years with acute or convalescent COVID-19.

The gene calls are TRBV24-1 and TRBJ1-1, with D possibly matching TRBD1 (5 bases). The germline gives CDR1 KGHDR, CDR2 SFDVKD. Trimming cost V 7 bases and J 4 bases, with 12 bases left between them. CDR3 length: 13 residues. In DNA, the CDR3 is TGTGCCACCAGACTTACCGACAGCACTGAAGCTTTCTTT. Translation gives CATRLTDSTEAFF.

The sample holds a few counts of this clone. This chain joins TRBV19 and TRBJ1-1, with D unclear. The CDR3 runs 13 residues. The germline gives CDR1 LNHDA, CDR2 SQIVND (reference sequence). V lost 1 base and J lost 7, with 10 bases in between. CDR3 protein: CASSIASGLEAFF. The CDR3 DNA reads TGTGCCAGTAGTATAGCCTCAGGCCTTGAAGCTTTCTTT.

In this sample, this clone turned up a few times. The DNA for the CDR3 is TGTGCCAGCAGTGAAGCCCGAATGGTGGCTTCAGGGGAGGGCTACACCTTC. Amino acid sequence: CASSEARMVASGEGYTF. The chain is built from TRBV2 and TRBJ1-2, with a weak D call TRBD1 (6 bases). This CDR3 region has 17 residues. V shed 0 bases and J shed 8 bases, with 22 bases lying between them. Germline V gene sequence: CDR1 SNHLY, CDR2 FYNNEI.

The chain employs TRBV28 and TRBJ1-1; a weak D match, TRBD1 (5 bases). V was pared by 4 bases and J by 5 bases, with 11 bases between. CDR3 length: 13 residues. Germline CDR1 is MDHEN and CDR2 is SYDVKM. The DNA of the CDR3 is TGTGCCAGCAGTTCAGGGTTGAGGACTGAAGCTTTCTTT. It specifies CASSSGLRTEAFF. The complete variable domain, with remaining parts taken from reference TRBV28 and TRBJ1-1, reads DVKVTQSSRYLVKRTGEKVFLECVQDMDHENMFWYRQDPGLGLRLIYFSYDVKMKEKGDIPEGYSVSREKKERFSLILESASTNQTSMYLCASSSGLRTEAFFGQGTRLTVV.

This sequence joins TRBV25-1 and TRBJ1-4; a weak D match, TRBD1 (5 bases). CDR3 length equals 14 residues. The germline V gene has CDR1 MGHDK and CDR2 SYGVNS. The V end was cut by 2 bases, the J end by 4 bases, with 8 bases between. The DNA of the CDR3 is TGTGCCAGCAGTGAACCGGGACTTAATGAAAAACTGTTTTTT. This codes for CASSEPGLNEKLFF.

The chain is built from TRBV3-1 (or the pseudogene TRBV3-2) and TRBJ2-5, with 7 bases that match TRBD1. The J segment lost 4 bases and the V segment lost 4 bases, leaving 6 bases of the junction unmatched. CDR1 and CDR2 from the germline V gene are LGHDT and YNNKEL (reference sequence). CDR3 length equals 14 residues. CDR3 nucleotides: TGTGCCAGCAGCCTGACAGGGTGGTTAGAGACCCAGTACTTC. It yields the protein CASSLTGWLETQYF.

J is TRBJ2-7 and V is TRBV14; 8 bases map to TRBD1. Germline V gives CDR1 SGHDN, CDR2 FVKESK. V lost 2 bases to trimming and J lost 2 bases; unmatched junction nucleotides: 5. This CDR3 contains 15 residues. As DNA, the CDR3 is TGTGCCAGCAGCCAACAGACAGGGGCGACCTACGAGCAGTACTTC. It is translated as CASSQQTGATYEQYF.

The chain uses TRBV29-1 and TRBJ2-1; D possibly corresponds to TRBD1 (5 bases). V lost 7 bases and J 9 bases, leaving 13 bases between the germline ends. The CDR3 has 11 amino acids. Germline lookup yields CDR1 SQVTM and CDR2 ANQGSEA. The CDR3 DNA reads TGCAGCGCATACAGGTCTAGTGAGCAGTTCTTC. Translating it yields CSAYRSSEQFF.

The rearrangement links TRBV6-1 to TRBJ2-7, with D perhaps TRBD1 (5 bases). This CDR3 comprises 14 residues. CDR1 MNHNS and CDR2 SASEGT come from the germline V gene. Trimming shortened V by 3 bases and J by 7 bases, and 16 bases separated the two germline ends. The CDR3, as DNA: TGTGCCAGCAGTGAGTCCCGGGCAGGGTGGGAGCAGTACTTC. Amino acids: CASSESRAGWEQYF.

This clone showed up just once. The chain links TRBV28 to TRBJ2-3; 10 positions agree with TRBD2. CDR3 size: 16 residues. V lost 3 bases, J lost 3 bases, and 6 bases stayed unmatched. CDR1 MDHEN and CDR2 SYDVKM come from the germline V gene. The CDR3 DNA follows: TGTGCCAGCAGTTTGTCTAGCGGGAGCTATACAGATACGCAGTATTTT. Translation: CASSLSSGSYTDTQYF.